Listed below are T cell receptor beta chains from one sample, sequenced in a study of identical twins. TCRdb passed the 5' RACE reads through MiXCR, listing each CDR3 protein once. This sample has about 530,000 distinct CDR3 sequences, with approximately 16% found just once. This same sample was also taken into another study, of yellow fever vaccine responses in identical twins.

Sequencing was performed on CD4+ T cells sorted from blood. Every receptor here comes from a woman aged 18 to 35 in good health. Both conserved end residues are part of each CDR3. D genes are given only for firm matches. The size of a clone is reported for some rows only, either as once, few or many, or as a class for expanded clones.

V	J	size	D	CDR3	DNA
TRBV29-1	TRBJ2-3	few	-	CSVVRPLSTDTQYF	TGCAGCGTTGTTCGGCCCCTATCAACAGATACGCAGTATTTT
TRBV20-1	TRBJ2-1	-	-	CSARGAGVVRGNEQFF	TGCAGTGCTAGGGGGGCGGGAGTGGTCCGGGGCAATGAGCAGTTCTTC
TRBV12-3/TRBV12-4	TRBJ2-3	-	TRBD2	CASSFFVGLAGERVFTDTQYF	TGTGCCAGCAGTTTCTTCGTCGGACTAGCGGGAGAGAGAGTTTTCACAGATACGCAGTATTTT
TRBV7-6	TRBJ2-1	few	TRBD2	CASSLWTSGVIHEQFF	TGTGCCAGCAGCTTATGGACTAGCGGGGTGATCCATGAGCAGTTCTTC
TRBV12-3/TRBV12-4	TRBJ2-1	few	-	CASSLGRNYNEQFF	TGTGCCAGCAGTTTGGGGCGGAACTACAATGAGCAGTTCTTC
TRBV18	TRBJ2-6	-	-	CASSPERGANVLTF	TGTGCCAGCTCACCAGAGCGGGGGGCCAACGTCCTGACTTTC
TRBV29-1	TRBJ2-2	many	TRBD1	CSVEIGGVLSTGELFF	TGCAGCGTTGAAATAGGGGGCGTTCTCAGCACCGGGGAGCTGTTTTTT
TRBV2	TRBJ2-3	-	-	CASMMGIPSTDTQYF	TGTGCCAGCATGATGGGCATCCCTAGCACAGATACGCAGTATTTT
TRBV28	TRBJ2-7	-	-	CASSYHGAGSYEQYF	TGTGCCAGCAGTTACCATGGGGCAGGATCCTACGAGCAGTACTTC
TRBV27	TRBJ2-5	-	-	CASSPRGQTAETQYF	TGTGCCAGCAGCCCCCGGGGACAAACGGCGGAGACCCAGTACTTC
TRBV6-2/TRBV6-3	TRBJ1-2	-	-	CASRPNQGHYGYTF	TGTGCCAGCAGACCAAACCAGGGCCACTATGGCTACACCTTC
TRBV15	TRBJ1-3	few	-	CATSHKGNTIYF	TGTGCCACCAGTCACAAGGGAAACACCATATATTTT
TRBV3-1	TRBJ2-3	few	TRBD2	CASSHGSGVTQYF	TGTGCCAGCAGCCATGGGAGCGGGGTAACGCAGTATTTT
TRBV29-1	TRBJ1-1	-	-	CSVEDQRGAGAFF	TGCAGCGTTGAAGATCAGAGGGGAGCGGGCGCTTTCTTT
TRBV20-1	TRBJ2-3	-	-	CSARKRTNTDTQYF	TGCAGTGCTAGGAAGCGGACTAACACAGATACGCAGTATTTT
TRBV12-3/TRBV12-4	TRBJ2-2	-	TRBD2	CASSFGGRADGGELFF	TGTGCCAGCAGTTTTGGTGGGAGGGCCGATGGCGGGGAGCTGTTTTTT
TRBV11-2	TRBJ2-2	few	-	CASTYVTGELFF	TGTGCCAGCACCTACGTCACCGGGGAGCTGTTTTTT
TRBV3-1	TRBJ2-7	-	-	CASRREHEQYF	TGTGCCAGCAGAAGGGAGCACGAGCAGTACTTC
TRBV12-3/TRBV12-4	TRBJ1-1	-	-	CASSLRAARNTEAFF	TGTGCCAGCAGTTTGAGGGCTGCGCGGAACACTGAAGCTTTCTTT
TRBV10-3	TRBJ2-2	many	TRBD1	CAATGTGELFF	TGTGCCGCGACAGGGACCGGGGAGCTGTTTTTT
TRBV11-2	TRBJ2-1	few	TRBD2	CASSSDPGLAKYNEQFF	TGTGCCAGCAGCTCAGATCCGGGACTAGCGAAATACAATGAGCAGTTCTTC
TRBV20-1	TRBJ1-3	-	TRBD1	CSVRGDSGNTIYF	TGCAGTGTCAGGGGGGACTCTGGAAACACCATATATTTT
TRBV10-3	TRBJ1-1	-	-	CAISAGLLTEAFF	TGTGCCATCAGTGCCGGACTCCTAACTGAAGCTTTCTTT
TRBV5-6	TRBJ1-6	few	-	CASSLPGRYNSPLHF	TGTGCCAGCAGCTTACCCGGACGATATAATTCACCCCTCCACTTT
TRBV14	TRBJ1-2	-	-	CASSQADGRGNGYTF	TGTGCCAGCAGCCAAGCTGACGGTCGTGGTAATGGCTACACCTTC
TRBV12-3/TRBV12-4	TRBJ2-1	few	TRBD2	CASRQRGGGFYNEQFF	TGTGCCAGCAGACAGCGGGGGGGCGGTTTCTACAATGAGCAGTTCTTC
TRBV20-1	TRBJ2-2	-	-	CSARPGGAPNTGELFF	TGCAGTGCTAGACCCGGGGGCGCCCCCAACACCGGGGAGCTGTTTTTT